Each of the 29 T cell receptor beta chains below was sequenced from the same sample in a study of T-cell reconstitution after alpha-beta-depleted transplantation in children. TCRbeta library construction was performed incorporating unique molecular identifiers. TCRdb re-called the PCR reads with MiXCR, one entry per CDR3 protein. The sample comprises around 500,000 distinct CDR3 sequences, about 21% of which are singletons, and roughly 15% rests with the top ten. The sample in question was PBMCs, mostly from graft donor cells, obtained 360 days after TCRalphabeta/CD19-depleted stem cell transplant. These receptors all stem from a boy younger than two who had a stem cell transplant for acute myeloid leukemia, so the T cells may come from the graft donor.

V usage is TRBV12-5 and J usage is TRBJ2-2, with TRBD2 matching over 7 bases. This CDR3 has 16 residues. V trimming: 7 bases; J trimming: 6 bases; junction bases outside the gene matches: 14. Per germline, CDR1 LGHNT and CDR2 FRNRAP. The CDR3 DNA is TGTGCTAGTGTTAAGAGGGGAGGGGAGGCCGCCGGGGAGCTGTTTTTT. This translates into CASVKRGGEAAGELFF.

This clonotype was seen more than once but under ten times. J is TRBJ2-3 and V is TRBV7-3, with D tentatively TRBD1 or TRBD2 (5 bases each). In germline, CDR1 is SGHTA, CDR2 FQGTGA. V was clipped by 5 bases and J by 4 bases, with 16 bases between them. This CDR3 region has 15 residues. The CDR3, as DNA: TGTGCCAGCAGCCGGGACGCCTCGGGCCCAGATACGCAGTATTTT. This sequence encodes CASSRDASGPDTQYF.

The V call is TRBV29-1, the J call TRBJ2-5; 15 nucleotides match TRBD2. Germline CDR1 SQVTM, CDR2 ANQGSEA. The CDR3 length is 16 residues. The trim removed 6 bases at V and 4 bases at J, leaving 9 bases unmatched. CDR3 in amino acids: CSVRQGLAGGPETQYF. Here the CDR3 DNA reads TGCAGCGTACGCCAAGGACTAGCGGGGGGGCCAGAGACCCAGTACTTC.

At least ten counts were recorded for this clonotype. The rearrangement uses TRBV7-8 and TRBJ2-4; D is perhaps TRBD2 (5 bases). The V gene lost 5 bases and the J gene lost 0 bases, with 14 bases spanning the gap. The CDR3 consists of 16 residues. The germline V gene encodes CDR1 SGHVS and CDR2 FQNEAQ. This chain's CDR3 is CASSSWESLAKNIQYF. CDR3 in DNA: TGTGCCAGCAGCAGCTGGGAGAGCTTAGCCAAAAACATTCAGTACTTC.

The V and J genes are TRBV28 and TRBJ2-5; D not resolved. CDR1 is MDHEN and CDR2 is SYDVKM in the germline V gene. The CDR3 spans 13 residues. V was clipped by 2 bases and J by 7 bases, with 11 bases between them. CDR3 loop: CASSLDPPGTQYF. The CDR3 coding sequence is TGTGCCAGCAGTTTAGACCCTCCGGGGACCCAGTACTTC.

V gene TRBV11-3 combines with J gene TRBJ1-1, with 7 bases fitting TRBD1. This CDR3 is 14 amino acids long. Germline loops: CDR1 SGHNT, CDR2 YENEEA. Unmatched junction bases numbered 4, after V lost 1 base and J lost 5 bases. CDR3 residues: CASSLGLQGTEAFF. In DNA form, the CDR3 reads TGTGCCAGCAGCTTAGGGCTACAGGGGACTGAAGCTTTCTTT.

V gene TRBV28 combines with J gene TRBJ1-6, with 7 bases fitting TRBD1. J was trimmed by 15 bases and V by 3 bases; bases with no gene match: 5. There are 12 residues in the CDR3. The germline CDR1 and CDR2 sequences are MDHEN and SYDVKM. The CDR3 coding sequence is TGTGCCAGCAGTTTCGAGGGGGCTCGCCTCCACTTT. Translating gives CASSFEGARLHF.

This clonotype occurred a few times. V is TRBV20-1 and J is TRBJ1-4; D gene ambiguous. Trimming took 5 bases from V and 7 from J, leaving 8 bases between them. The CDR3 is 11 amino acids. Germline V gene lookup returns CDR1 DFQATT and CDR2 SNEGSKA (reference sequence). This chain's CDR3 is CSASETEKLFF. The CDR3 bases are TGCAGTGCTTCTGAAACTGAAAAACTGTTTTTT.

In DNA form, the CDR3 reads TGTGCCAGCAGTTACTCGCGGGGTATCGGCACTGAAGCTTTCTTT. Translation: CASSYSRGIGTEAFF. The gene calls are TRBV6-5 and TRBJ1-1; the D is unclear. Looked up from germline, CDR1 is MNHEY and CDR2 is SVGAGI. V was shortened by 0 bases and J by 4 bases, with 12 bases between the two germline ends. This CDR3 comprises 15 residues.

This sequence joins TRBV5-6 and TRBJ2-1; the D gene is possibly TRBD1 (5 bases). There are 15 residues in the CDR3. Germline-derived CDR1 and CDR2 are SGHDT and YYEEEE. Trimming pared 2 bases from V and 3 bases from J, leaving 12 bases between. CDR3: CASSLRTRYYNEQFF. In DNA form, the CDR3 reads TGTGCCAGCAGCTTACGGACACGATACTACAATGAGCAGTTCTTC.

The chain employs TRBV15 and TRBJ2-3, with 15 bases fitting TRBD2. Germline-derived CDR1 and CDR2 are LNHNV and YYDKDF (reference sequence). V lost 3 bases and J lost 2; bases outside the gene matches: 9. The CDR3 extends over 19 amino acids. The CDR3 spells CATSRDSGTSGGYTDTQYF. The CDR3, as DNA: TGTGCCACCAGCAGGGACTCCGGGACTAGCGGGGGGTACACAGATACGCAGTATTTT.

This clonotype has just a few counts. This sequence joins TRBV6-5 and TRBJ1-5; D ambiguous. The V gene lost 4 bases and the J gene lost 3 bases, with 7 bases spanning the gap. This CDR3 spans 13 amino acids. CDR1 is MNHEY and CDR2 is SVGAGI in the germline V gene. Here the CDR3 DNA reads TGTGCCAGCAGTTCCTACTTCAATCAGCCCCAGCATTTT. Translation gives CASSSYFNQPQHF.

V is TRBV15 and J is TRBJ2-1; the D gene could be TRBD1 or TRBD2 (6 bases each). This CDR3 is built from 14 residues. Deletions cut 3 bases from V and 7 bases from J, with 13 bases between. The germline V gene encodes CDR1 LNHNV and CDR2 YYDKDF (reference sequence). CDR3 in DNA: TGTGCCACCAGCAGTGCCGGGGGCGTAAATGAGCAGTTCTTC. This encodes CATSSAGGVNEQFF.

V gene TRBV29-1 combines with J gene TRBJ1-1; 7 nucleotides align to TRBD1. CDR1 SQVTM and CDR2 ANQGSEA come from the germline V gene. Losses at the gene ends were 6 bases for V and 0 bases for J; bases not matched to a gene: 10. The CDR3 is 15 amino acids. Written as DNA, the CDR3 is TGCAGCGTAGAACCAAGACAGGGTCTGAACACTGAAGCTTTCTTT. It codes for CSVEPRQGLNTEAFF.

This rearrangement joins TRBV25-1 to TRBJ2-2, with D perhaps TRBD2 (6 bases). The CDR3 sequence is 15 residues long. Looked up from germline, CDR1 is MGHDK and CDR2 is SYGVNS. The V end was cut by 2 bases, the J end by 5 bases, with 12 bases between. CDR3 protein: CASSEGAGRTGELFF. CDR3 DNA sequence: TGTGCCAGCAGTGAAGGGGCGGGGCGGACCGGGGAGCTGTTTTTT.

J is TRBJ1-1 and V is TRBV6-5; 7 bases match TRBD1. J gave up 11 bases and V 1 base, and 19 bases lay outside the gene matches. CDR3 length equals 17 residues. Germline CDR1 reads MNHEY; CDR2 reads SVGAGI. The CDR3 loop reads CASSYWGTRGTAGGAFF. The CDR3 nucleotides are TGTGCCAGCAGTTACTGGGGGACCAGGGGGACGGCTGGTGGCGCTTTCTTT.

The chain is built from TRBV7-2 and TRBJ2-3; 7 bases are shared with TRBD1. CDR1 and CDR2 (germline): SGHTA, FQGNSA. The V gene end was trimmed by 1 base and the J gene end by 6 bases; junction bases not matched to a gene: 4. The CDR3 is 14 amino acids. The CDR3 DNA reads as TGTGCCAGCAGCTTAGGCCCGGACAGGGATACGCAGTATTTT. Encoded protein: CASSLGPDRDTQYF.

This clonotype showed up just a few times. This chain connects TRBV12-3 or TRBV12-4 to TRBJ2-2; D unresolved. Trimming cost V 6 bases and J 9 bases, with 11 bases left between them. The CDR3 runs 12 residues. The CDR3 nucleotides are TGTGCCAGCAGACCCGACGCCCGGGAGCTGTTTTTT. Amino acid sequence: CASRPDARELFF.

The genes are TRBV12-3 or TRBV12-4 and TRBJ2-5, with 8 bases identical to TRBD2. V shed 5 bases and J 1 base; nucleotides not matched to a gene: 9. CDR3 length equals 16 residues. The chain's CDR3 is CASSPIQRGTQETQYF. CDR3 bases: TGTGCCAGCAGTCCAATTCAGCGGGGGACCCAAGAGACCCAGTACTTC.

This clonotype came up many times. The rearrangement joins TRBV5-5 to TRBJ1-1, with 7 bases aligning to TRBD1. Germline lookup yields CDR1 SGHKS and CDR2 YYEKEE (reference sequence). Losses at the gene ends were 2 bases for V and 4 bases for J; bases not matched to a gene: 5. The CDR3 length is 14 residues. CDR3 in amino acids: CASSFDRVATEAFF. In nucleotides, the CDR3 is TGTGCCAGCAGCTTCGACAGGGTGGCCACTGAAGCTTTCTTT.

This clonotype was found many times. This sequence joins TRBV11-2 and TRBJ2-1; no definite D call. The CDR3 contains 10 residues. Deletions cut 2 bases from V and 12 bases from J, with 5 bases between. CDR1 SGHAT and CDR2 FQNNGV come from the germline V gene. The CDR3 DNA is TGTGCCAGCAGCTTAAGACCGCAGTTCTTC. Translating it yields CASSLRPQFF.

This clonotype was seen a few times. The chain employs TRBV20-1 and TRBJ2-7; 11 bases are shared with TRBD1. Germline values: CDR1 DFQATT, CDR2 SNEGSKA (reference sequence). The CDR3 consists of 13 residues. CDR3 amino acids: CRGTGTGGYEQYV. Written as DNA, the CDR3 is TGCAGGGGGACCGGGACAGGGGGCTACGAGCAGTACGTC.

This clonotype was observed many times. CDR3 loop: CASSLAAGPEAFF. DNA for the CDR3: TGCGCCAGCAGCTTGGCCGCAGGGCCTGAAGCTTTCTTT. The chain recombines TRBV5-1 with TRBJ1-1; possibly TRBD1 for D (5 bases). CDR1 SGHRS and CDR2 YFSETQ come from the germline V gene. This CDR3 is built from 13 residues. Trimming took off 0 bases at V and 6 bases at J, with 9 bases between the two ends. Based on the CDR3 plus reference TRBV5-1 and TRBJ1-1, the full variable domain is KAGVTQTPRYLIKTRGQQVTLSCSPISGHRSVSWYQQTPGQGLQFLFEYFSETQRNKGNFPGRFSGRQFSNSRSEMNVSTLELGDSALYLCASSLAAGPEAFFGQGTRLTVV.

This clonotype was found a few times. V gene TRBV4-3 combines with J gene TRBJ1-1; possibly TRBD1 for D (5 bases). This CDR3 has 13 residues. Deletions cut 1 base from V and 5 bases from J, with 8 bases between. CDR1 LGHNA and CDR2 YSLEER come from the germline V gene. The chain's CDR3 is CASSQGGVTEAFF. The CDR3 nucleotides read TGCGCCAGCAGCCAAGGGGGGGTGACTGAAGCTTTCTTT.

This clonotype came up many times. The rearrangement uses TRBV20-1 and TRBJ1-1; D unresolved. V dropped 6 bases and J dropped 7 bases, with 12 bases sitting between them. The CDR3 contains 11 residues. CDR1 is DFQATT, CDR2 SNEGSKA, per germline (reference sequence). DNA for the CDR3: TGCAGTGCCCATACGGGTTTTGAAGCTTTCTTT. Translated: CSAHTGFEAFF.

V and J are TRBV9 and TRBJ1-6; D remains unclear. Germline CDR1 reads SGDLS; CDR2 reads YYNGEE. The CDR3 runs to 15 residues. Trimming shortened V by 0 bases and J by 7 bases, and 11 bases separated the two germline ends. CDR3 bases: TGTGCCAGCAGCGTAGACGGCAGGAGAAATTCACCCCTCCACTTT. Translated, it gives CASSVDGRRNSPLHF.

The chain is built from TRBV10-3 and TRBJ1-6; 8 bases line up with TRBD1. The CDR3 runs to 13 residues. Germline CDR1 ENHRY, CDR2 SYGVKD. V trimming: 6 bases; J trimming: 10 bases; junction bases outside the gene matches: 5. Here the CDR3 DNA reads TGTGCCATCAGGCAGGGGGCAGAGTCACCCCTCCACTTT. Amino acids: CAIRQGAESPLHF.

This clonotype was found many times. The gene calls are TRBV4-3 and TRBJ1-1; D possibly corresponds to TRBD1 (5 bases). The V gene lost 4 bases and the J gene lost 5 bases, with 11 bases spanning the gap. This CDR3 is 13 amino acids long. The germline CDR1 and CDR2 sequences are LGHNA and YSLEER. In nucleotides, the CDR3 is TGCGCCAGCAGCCCTATCAAGGGGACTGAAGCTTTCTTT. This codes for CASSPIKGTEAFF.

There are a few counts of this clonotype. The chain employs TRBV12-3 or TRBV12-4 and TRBJ2-3; TRBD1 agrees at 8 bases. The V gene end was trimmed by 5 bases and the J gene end by 1 base; junction bases not matched to a gene: 8. The CDR3 covers 16 residues. This CDR3 reads CASSVTGTGGTDTQYF. CDR3 sequence (DNA): TGTGCCAGCAGTGTGACCGGGACAGGCGGCACAGATACGCAGTATTTT.